Below are 16 T cell receptor beta chains sequenced from a single sample in a study of T-cell reconstitution after alpha-beta-depleted transplantation in children. Unique molecular identifiers tagged the TCRbeta library. TCRdb reprocessed the PCR reads with MiXCR, giving one entry per CDR3 protein. The sample consists of about 830,000 distinct CDR3 sequences, 15% to 20% of them appearing once. The starting material was PBMCs, mostly from graft donor cells, obtained 360 days after TCRalphabeta/CD19-depleted stem cell transplant. These TCRs come from a male patient younger than 18 who had a stem cell transplant for acute lymphoblastic leukemia, so the T cells may come from the graft donor.

This clonotype has at least ten counts. This rearrangement joins TRBV10-2 to TRBJ2-7; tentatively, D is TRBD2 (5 bases). The CDR3 loop spans 14 amino acids. The germline V gene encodes CDR1 WSHSY and CDR2 SAAADI. Deletions cut 3 bases from V and 2 bases from J, with 11 bases between. CDR3 residues: CASSDWEPTYEQYF. Here the CDR3 DNA reads TGCGCCAGCAGTGACTGGGAGCCCACCTACGAGCAGTACTTC.

This chain links TRBV6-2 or TRBV6-3 with TRBJ1-5; D unclear. The CDR3 runs 18 residues. The V gene lost 7 bases and the J gene lost 0 bases, with 22 bases spanning the gap. Germline V CDR1 and CDR2: MNHEY, SVGEGT. In DNA, the CDR3 is TGTGCCAGCAAGACGGGGATAGGCAGAACTAATAGCAATCAGCCCCAGCATTTT. Its protein is CASKTGIGRTNSNQPQHF.

The CDR3 spells CSVEAGTATYEQYF. CDR3 bases: TGCAGCGTTGAGGCCGGGACAGCAACCTACGAGCAGTACTTC. V usage is TRBV29-1 and J usage is TRBJ2-7; 7 bases are shared with TRBD1. Per germline, CDR1 SQVTM and CDR2 ANQGSEA. V shed 3 bases and J 2 bases; nucleotides not matched to a gene: 7. CDR3 size: 14 residues.

This clonotype was seen a handful of times. The chain couples TRBV5-1 to TRBJ2-5; the match to TRBD2 covers 8 bases. Germline V CDR1 and CDR2: SGHRS, YFSETQ. Trimming at V came to 3 bases and at J to 2 bases, leaving 15 bases not matched to a gene. The CDR3 runs to 18 residues. The CDR3 sequence is CASSSMDFGLAIQETQYF. The CDR3, as DNA: TGCGCCAGCAGCTCAATGGACTTCGGACTAGCAATTCAAGAGACCCAGTACTTC.

DNA for the CDR3: TGTGCCAGCAGTTACTCGAATCCGGGGTTAGACTATGGCTACACCTTC. It specifies CASSYSNPGLDYGYTF. V usage is TRBV6-5 and J usage is TRBJ1-2; D unclear. V lost 0 bases and J lost 3, with 14 bases in between. Germline loops: CDR1 MNHEY, CDR2 SVGAGI. This CDR3 has 16 residues.

This clonotype turned up a few times. The rearrangement joins TRBV5-5 to TRBJ2-5, with D hard to call. CDR1 is SGHKS and CDR2 is YYEKEE in the germline V gene (reference sequence). This CDR3 region has 17 residues. The V and J ends lost 1 base and 2 bases respectively, with 18 bases between them. CDR3 sequence (DNA): TGTGCCAGCAGCTTGACCTCCCGGGTAGCAGCTCAAGAGACCCAGTACTTC. Its protein is CASSLTSRVAAQETQYF.

Many counts were recorded for this clonotype. This chain joins TRBV5-1 and TRBJ2-7; 12 bases are shared with TRBD2. Losses at the gene ends were 4 bases for V and 4 bases for J; bases not matched to a gene: 3. The CDR3 runs 14 residues. Germline V lookup: CDR1 SGHRS, CDR2 YFSETQ. The CDR3 nucleotides read TGCGCCAGCAGCCGGACTAGCGGGAAATACGAGCAGTACTTC. Protein product: CASSRTSGKYEQYF.

The sample holds a few counts of this clonotype. This chain links TRBV5-1 with TRBJ2-1, with 13 bases matching TRBD2. The V segment lost 5 bases and the J segment 7 bases; nucleotides outside the gene matches: 6. This CDR3 is built from 15 residues. Germline values: CDR1 SGHRS, CDR2 YFSETQ. The CDR3 DNA sequence: TGCGCCAGCAGGGCTGGGACTAGCGGGGTAAATGAGCAGTTCTTC. Protein: CASRAGTSGVNEQFF.

This clonotype has a count of ten or more. The chain is built from TRBV7-2 and TRBJ2-1; D is perhaps TRBD2 (5 bases). Germline V gene sequence: CDR1 SGHTA, CDR2 FQGNSA. The CDR3 covers 15 residues. V lost 5 bases, J lost 5 bases, and 16 bases lay in between. CDR3 bases: TGTGCCAGCAGCGTGCGCCCCCTAGCCGACAATGAGCAGTTCTTC. Translation: CASSVRPLADNEQFF.

This clonotype occurred once. Lacking the conserved final phenylalanine or tryptophan, this CDR3 likely reflects a read error. This chain links TRBV6-5 with TRBJ1-1; 7 bases align to TRBD1. After removal of 0 bases from V and 4 bases from J, the junction contained 5 bases not matched to a gene. CDR3 length: 15 residues. Germline assignment: CDR1 MNHEY and CDR2 SVGAGI. CDR3 in amino acids: CASSYSRGLSTEAFS. CDR3 nucleotide sequence: TGTGCCAGCAGTTACTCTAGGGGGCTTAGCACTGAAGCTTTCTCT.

The chain couples TRBV6-1 to TRBJ2-7, with 8 bases fitting TRBD1. Germline V CDR1 and CDR2: MNHNS, SASEGT. The J segment lost 5 bases and the V segment lost 7 bases, leaving 10 bases of the junction unmatched. CDR3 length: 14 amino acids. CDR3 sequence reads: CASTPGQGIHEQYF. Here the CDR3 DNA reads TGTGCCAGCACTCCCGGACAGGGTATCCACGAGCAGTACTTC.

This clonotype was counted ten times or more. The genes are TRBV12-3 or TRBV12-4 and TRBJ1-1; D call uncertain. V was shortened by 4 bases and J by 0 bases, with 6 bases between the two germline ends. CDR3 length equals 13 residues. The CDR3 sequence is CASSSQVNTEAFF. In DNA form, the CDR3 reads TGTGCCAGCAGTTCCCAGGTGAACACTGAAGCTTTCTTT.

There are a few counts of this clonotype. The gene calls are TRBV3-1 and TRBJ2-5; no clear D gene. Germline V CDR1 and CDR2: LGHDT, YNNKEL (reference sequence). Trimming cost V 1 base and J 5 bases, with 14 bases left between them. There are 15 residues in the CDR3. The CDR3, as DNA: TGTGCCAGCAGCCAAGGGAGATTTAGGCAGGAGACCCAGTACTTC. Protein product: CASSQGRFRQETQYF.

This rearrangement joins TRBV29-1 to TRBJ2-1, with 8 bases matching TRBD1. CDR1 is SQVTM and CDR2 is ANQGSEA in the germline V gene. The CDR3 covers 14 residues. The V segment lost 4 bases and the J segment 8 bases; nucleotides outside the gene matches: 10. CDR3 in DNA: TGCAGCGTTGCTGGTCAGGGGGCGTACTATGAGCAGTTCTTC. Residues: CSVAGQGAYYEQFF.

The rearrangement joins TRBV7-3 to TRBJ2-3, with 7 bases that match TRBD2. The V and J ends lost 5 bases and 4 bases, in that order; junction bases with no gene match: 15. CDR1 and CDR2 from the germline V gene are SGHTA and FQGTGA. CDR3 length equals 17 residues. As DNA, the CDR3 is TGTGCCAGCAGCCCCCGAGGGCGGCAGGGAGGGGCAGATACGCAGTATTTT. Its protein is CASSPRGRQGGADTQYF. Combining the CDR3 with reference TRBV7-3 and TRBJ2-3 gives the whole variable domain GAGVSQTPSNKVTEKGKYVELRCDPISGHTALYWYRQSLGQGPEFLIYFQGTGAADDSGLPNDRFFAVRPEGSVSTLKIQRTERGDSAVYLCASSPRGRQGGADTQYFGPGTRLTVL.

A remark on this clonotype: An end of the junction differs from the germline gene, which may be a read error. The genes are TRBV6-5 and TRBJ2-1; a possible D gene is TRBD2 (5 bases). Germline lookup yields CDR1 MNHEY and CDR2 SVGAGI. The CDR3 is 18 amino acids. The CDR3: CAISYSTASGSSYNEQFF. CDR3 nucleotides: TGTGCCATCAGTTACTCCACCGCTAGTGGGAGCTCCTACAATGAGCAGTTCTTC.